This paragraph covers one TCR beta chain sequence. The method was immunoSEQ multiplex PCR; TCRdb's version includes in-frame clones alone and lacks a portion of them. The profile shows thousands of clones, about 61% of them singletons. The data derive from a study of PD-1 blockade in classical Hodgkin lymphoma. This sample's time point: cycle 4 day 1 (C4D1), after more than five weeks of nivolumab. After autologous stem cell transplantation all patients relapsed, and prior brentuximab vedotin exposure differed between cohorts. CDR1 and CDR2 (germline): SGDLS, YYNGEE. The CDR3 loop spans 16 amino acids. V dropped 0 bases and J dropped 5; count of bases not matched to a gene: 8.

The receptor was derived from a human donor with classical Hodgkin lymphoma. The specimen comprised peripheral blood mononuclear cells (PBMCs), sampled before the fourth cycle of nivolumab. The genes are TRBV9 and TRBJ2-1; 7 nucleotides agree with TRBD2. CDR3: CASSVGVASGDNEQFF. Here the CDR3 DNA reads TGTGCCAGCAGCGTAGGTGTGGCTAGCGGTGACAATGAGCAGTTCTTC.